This is a list of T cell receptor beta chains from one sample in a study of blood T cell repertoires in COVID-19. The method was immunoSEQ multiplex PCR; TCRdb's version includes in-frame clones alone and lacks a portion of them. The repertoire includes about 380,000 clones, 80% to 90% of them detected once, and 1% to 1.5% sits in the top ten. Sequencing was performed on peripheral blood. The receptors were sampled from a man between 35 and 55 years old with acute or convalescent COVID-19. CDR3s include the opening cysteine and the closing phenylalanine or tryptophan. The D gene is left open where the match is weak. Clone size is stated in some rows and not others, as once, few, many or a class when expanded.

TRBJ2-7 TRBV28 NA NA CASSLLGREQYF TGTGCCAGCAGTTTATTGGGCAGGGAGCAGTACTTC
TRBJ2-3 TRBV5-1 NA NA CASSLPSPDTQYF TGCGCCAGCAGCTTGCCGTCCCCAGATACGCAGTATTTT
TRBJ2-4 TRBV3-1/TRBV3-2 NA TRBD1 CASSRADRVNIQYF TGTGCCAGCAGCCGGGCGGACAGGGTAAACATTCAGTACTTC
TRBJ2-5 TRBV18 once TRBD2 CASSLAASGEQTQYF TGTGCCAGCTCACTTGCTGCTAGCGGTGAACAGACCCAGTACTTC
TRBJ2-7 TRBV2 few NA CASSERRTTYEQYF TGTGCCAGCAGTGAAAGAAGGACTACCTACGAGCAGTACTTC
TRBJ1-1 TRBV19 NA TRBD1 CASSFPGQMNTEAFF TGTGCCAGTAGTTTTCCGGGACAGATGAACACTGAAGCTTTCTTT
TRBJ1-5 TRBV10-3 once NA CAISEGHGPPQHF TGTGCCATCAGTGAGGGGCACGGTCCGCCCCAGCATTTT
TRBJ1-1 TRBV7-9 NA TRBD1 CASSNSRGRDTEAFF TGTGCCAGCAGCAATAGCAGGGGGAGAGACACTGAAGCTTTCTTT
TRBJ2-5 TRBV7-8 NA NA CASSLVFRGAEETQYF TGTGCCAGCAGCTTAGTTTTCAGGGGGGCGGAAGAGACCCAGTACTTC
TRBJ2-7 TRBV10-3 NA TRBD2 CATGGGPSSYEQYF TGTGCAACGGGCGGGGGGCCCAGCTCCTACGAGCAGTACTTC
TRBJ2-2 TRBV28 NA NA CASTLRIGSFAGELFF TGTGCCAGCACTCTAAGGATCGGGTCCTTCGCCGGGGAGCTGTTTTTT
TRBJ1-6 TRBV2 NA NA CASTGIHLHF TGTGCCAGCACGGGAATCCACCTCCACTTT
TRBJ1-2 TRBV6-6 NA TRBD1 CASGTGANNYGYTF TGTGCCAGCGGAACAGGGGCGAATAACTATGGCTACACCTTC
TRBJ2-3 TRBV10-3 NA TRBD2 CAIRGLAGGGTDTQYF TGTGCCATACGAGGACTAGCGGGAGGGGGCACAGATACGCAGTATTTT
TRBJ1-1 TRBV6-2/TRBV6-3 NA TRBD1 CASSSQTGGGTEAFF TGTGCCAGCAGTTCCCAAACAGGGGGCGGCACTGAAGCTTTCTTT
TRBJ1-6 TRBV28 NA NA CASKQEGRGNSPLHF TGTGCCAGCAAGCAGGAGGGTAGGGGTAATTCACCCCTCCACTTT
TRBJ2-1 TRBV12-5 many TRBD2 CASGILLVRERYNEQFF TGTGCTAGTGGCATCTTATTGGTGCGGGAGCGCTACAATGAGCAGTTCTTC
TRBJ2-5 TRBV5-4 NA TRBD2 CASSPSGRETQYF TGTGCCAGCAGTCCTAGCGGCCGGGAGACCCAGTACTTC
TRBJ1-2 TRBV5-8 NA NA CASTTSGRRKGFYGYTF TGTGCCAGCACCACTTCAGGACGACGTAAGGGGTTCTATGGCTACACCTTC
TRBJ1-2 TRBV11-1 NA TRBD1 CASSYVQGYYGYTF TGTGCCAGCAGCTATGTACAGGGGTACTATGGCTACACCTTC
TRBJ1-5 TRBV4-3 few NA CASSQGERGQPQHF TGCGCCAGCAGCCAAGGGGAGCGAGGTCAGCCCCAGCATTTT
TRBJ1-3 TRBV3-1/TRBV3-2 NA NA CASSQGASNTIYF TGTGCCAGCAGCCAGGGAGCGTCGAACACCATATATTTT
TRBJ1-2 TRBV7-2 NA TRBD1 CASSYRQGVAYGYTF TGTGCCAGCAGCTACCGACAGGGCGTCGCCTATGGCTACACCTTC
TRBJ1-1 TRBV18 once NA CASSPGTMNTEAFF TGTGCCAGCTCACCAGGGACAATGAACACTGAAGCTTTCTTT
TRBJ1-6 TRBV25-1 NA TRBD1 CASGQGQGISPLHF TGTGCCAGCGGCCAGGGACAGGGAATTTCACCCCTCCACTTT